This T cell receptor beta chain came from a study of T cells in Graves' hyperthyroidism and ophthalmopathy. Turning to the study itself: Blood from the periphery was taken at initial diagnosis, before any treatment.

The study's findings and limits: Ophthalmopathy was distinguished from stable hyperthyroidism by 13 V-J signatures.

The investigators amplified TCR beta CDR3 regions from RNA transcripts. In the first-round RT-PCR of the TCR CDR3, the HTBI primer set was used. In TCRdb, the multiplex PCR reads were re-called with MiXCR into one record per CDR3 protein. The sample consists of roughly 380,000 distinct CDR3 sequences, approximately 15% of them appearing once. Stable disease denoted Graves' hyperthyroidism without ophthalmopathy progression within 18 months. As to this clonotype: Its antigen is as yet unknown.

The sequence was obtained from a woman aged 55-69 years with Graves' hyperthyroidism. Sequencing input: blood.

The CDR3 sequence is CAIRNGDEQYF. CDR3 coding DNA: TGTGCCATCAGGAATGGGGACGAGCAGTACTTC. This chain uses TRBV10-3 with TRBJ2-7, with no clear D. The CDR3 has 11 amino acids. Germline V CDR1 and CDR2: ENHRY, SYGVKD. V gave up 6 bases and J gave up 5 bases, with 8 bases separating them.